These T cell receptor beta chains were read from a single sample in a study of blood T cells in healthy people across ages. TCRdb independently ran MiXCR on the 5' RACE reads; one entry per CDR3 protein. Among 1.8 million or so distinct CDR3 sequences listed, 35% to 50% were seen once. Specimen: blood. The source of these receptors is a human donor in good health. Each CDR3 is given with its conserved first and last residue. The order of the fields is J gene, V gene, clone size, CDR3 length, D gene, CDR3 DNA, CDR3 protein. The D gene is left open where the match is weak. Size is stated for part of the rows, as once, few or many counts, or as a class when the clone is expanded.

TRBJ1-4 TRBV7-2 - 14 - TGTGCCGGCAGCCCCGGAACTCCGAGTGAAAAACTGTTTTTT CAGSPGTPSEKLFF
TRBJ2-5 TRBV4-3 - 16 - TGCGCCAGCAGCCAAGGGTTGACAGGAGCGGTTGAGACCCAGTACTTC CASSQGLTGAVETQYF
TRBJ1-5 TRBV12-3/TRBV12-4 - 14 - TGTACCAGCAGTTCCCCTGGGGGCAATCAGCCCCAGCATTTT CTSSSPGGNQPQHF
TRBJ2-1 TRBV5-1 - 14 - TGCGCCAGCAGGTGCACCACGGGGATCAATGAGCAGTTCTTC CASRCTTGINEQFF
TRBJ2-6 TRBV7-9 - 17 TRBD1 TGTGCCGGCAGTAATTACAGGGGGAACTCTGGGGCCAACGTCCTGACTTTC CAGSNYRGNSGANVLTF
TRBJ2-2 TRBV7-2 - 16 - TGTGCCAGCAGCTTAAGGGGGGCCGAGGTCACCGGGGAGCTGTTTTTT CASSLRGAEVTGELFF
TRBJ1-2 TRBV24-1 - 16 TRBD1 TGTGCCACCAGTGATTCGACCCCAGGGGGACTCTATGGCTACACCTTC CATSDSTPGGLYGYTF
TRBJ2-7 TRBV5-1 few 13 - TGCGCCAGCAGCTTCGATCCCGACTACGAGCAGTACTTC CASSFDPDYEQYF
TRBJ2-3 TRBV6-6 many 12 - TGTGCCAGCCGCGACGGAACAGATACGCAGTATTTT CASRDGTDTQYF
TRBJ2-1 TRBV12-3/TRBV12-4 - 15 - TGTGCCACCGGCCGTGGAGACAGTCCGGTCAATGAGCAGTTCTTC CATGRGDSPVNEQFF
TRBJ2-7 TRBV4-3 - 13 - TGCGCCAGCAGCCAAAAATCCTTCTACGAGCAGTACTTC CASSQKSFYEQYF
TRBJ1-5 TRBV3-1 - 15 - TGTGCCAGCAGCCTCACAGGAGATATGGAACAGCCCCAGCATTTT CASSLTGDMEQPQHF
TRBJ2-3 TRBV20-1 - 17 TRBD2 TGCAGTGCTAGGGGGCTACTAGCGGGGGACATCACAGATACGCAGTATTTT CSARGLLAGDITDTQYF
TRBJ2-5 TRBV3-1 few 15 TRBD2 TGTGCCAGCAGCCACTCCGGACTAGACCAAGAGACCCAGTACTTC CASSHSGLDQETQYF
TRBJ2-3 TRBV3-1 - 13 TRBD2 TGTACCAGCAGTGTAATAGCGGGGGTTGAGCAGTATTTT CTSSVIAGVEQYF
TRBJ2-3 TRBV9 few 15 - TGTGCCAGCAGCGCCTCCGCATCTAGCACAGATACGCAGTATTTT CASSASASSTDTQYF
TRBJ1-2 TRBV20-1 - 11 - TGCAGTGCTCTTACTGACTATGGCTACACCTTC CSALTDYGYTF
TRBJ1-1 TRBV29-1 - 12 - TGCAGCGTTTTTAGGAGGGACACTGAAGCTTTCTTT CSVFRRDTEAFF
TRBJ2-1 TRBV4-3 - 16 TRBD2 TGCGCCAGCAGCCAAGATACTAGCGGGGGCCTCAATGAGCAGTTCTTC CASSQDTSGGLNEQFF
TRBJ2-7 TRBV7-8 few 14 TRBD2 TGTGCCAGCAGCTTATCGAGCGGGGGACACGAGCAGTACTTC CASSLSSGGHEQYF
TRBJ2-1 TRBV29-1 - 14 - TGCAGCGTCGCGGGTGGGACGCCCTACAATGAGCAGTTCTTC CSVAGGTPYNEQFF
TRBJ1-5 TRBV6-5 few 14 TRBD1 TGTGCCAGCAGAATGACAGGGAGCAATCAGCCCCAGCATTTT CASRMTGSNQPQHF
TRBJ2-3 TRBV4-3 - 14 - TGCGCCAGCAGCCAAGAACAGTTGAGGGATACGCAGTATTTT CASSQEQLRDTQYF
TRBJ2-7 TRBV27 - 11 - TGTGCCAAAATCAGGGGTAACGAGCAGTACTTC CAKIRGNEQYF
TRBJ1-2 TRBV11-2 - 13 - TGTGCCAGCAGCTTAGTCCCCGAGGATGGCTACACCTTC CASSLVPEDGYTF
TRBJ1-4 TRBV12-3/TRBV12-4 - 14 TRBD1 TGTGCCAGCAGTTGGGGACAGCAGCTTGAAAAACTGTTTTTT CASSWGQQLEKLFF
TRBJ2-3 TRBV20-1 - 14 TRBD2 TGCAGTGCCGCACGGGGGGGGGAGGAAGATACGCAGTATTTT CSAARGGEEDTQYF
TRBJ1-1 TRBV7-2 few 15 - TGTGCCAGCAGCTTAGGTGCCCCGGGGGACACTGAAGCTTTCTTT CASSLGAPGDTEAFF
TRBJ2-1 TRBV4-3 - 16 TRBD2 TGCGCCAGCAGCCATGCCCCTGAGAGCGGGGGCGGTGAGCAGTTCTTC CASSHAPESGGGEQFF